The present TCR beta chain was sequenced within a study of blood T cell repertoires in COVID-19. Study-wide background: Sources were T cells, B-cell-depleted T cells, or PBMCs; the material itself was cDNA or gDNA.

The germline CDR1 and CDR2 sequences are LNHDA and SQIVND (reference sequence). Trimming cost V 3 bases and J 2 bases, with 7 bases left between them. The CDR3 consists of 13 residues. The table came from immunoSEQ multiplex PCR; TCRdb's copy has only in-frame clones and leaves some out. Of around 36,000 clones in the sample, more than 80% were seen once. This rearrangement joins TRBV19 to TRBJ1-2; D ambiguous. Material: peripheral blood. The TCR sequence derives from a man aged 55 to 70 with acute or convalescent COVID-19. The CDR3 is CASSIPENYGYTF. For the CDR3, the DNA is TGTGCCAGTAGTATTCCAGAAAACTATGGCTACACCTTC.